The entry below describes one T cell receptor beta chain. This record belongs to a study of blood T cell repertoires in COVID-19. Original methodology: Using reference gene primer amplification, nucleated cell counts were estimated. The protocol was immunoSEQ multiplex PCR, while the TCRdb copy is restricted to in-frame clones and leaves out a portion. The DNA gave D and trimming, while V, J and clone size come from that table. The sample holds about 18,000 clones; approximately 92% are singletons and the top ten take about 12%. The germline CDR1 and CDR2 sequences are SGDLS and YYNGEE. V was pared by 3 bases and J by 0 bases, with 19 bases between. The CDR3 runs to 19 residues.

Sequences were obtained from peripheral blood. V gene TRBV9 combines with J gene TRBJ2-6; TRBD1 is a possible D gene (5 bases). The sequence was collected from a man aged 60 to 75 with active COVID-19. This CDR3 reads CASSAQNPQDSSGANVLTF. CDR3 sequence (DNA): TGTGCCAGCAGCGCCCAGAACCCACAGGATAGCTCTGGGGCCAACGTCCTGACTTTC.